The 26 T cell receptor beta chains listed next were all sequenced from one sample in a study of cytotoxic CD8 clonotypes in ibrutinib-treated CLL. The protocol was immunoSEQ multiplex PCR, while the TCRdb copy is restricted to in-frame clones and leaves out a portion. The sample contains 150,000 to 200,000 clones, over 60% of which appear only once. Sequences were derived from PBMCs, sampled after 24 months of ibrutinib treatment. The receptor source for this set is a human donor with chronic lymphocytic leukemia.

This clone was observed a handful of times. V gene TRBV11-1 combines with J gene TRBJ2-1; D perhaps matches TRBD2 (6 bases). The V gene's germline CDR1 is SGHAT and CDR2 FQDESV (reference sequence). Trimming took off 3 bases at V and 9 bases at J, with 9 bases between the two ends. This CDR3 has 12 residues. The CDR3 sequence: CASSFGGGEQFF. In nucleotides, the CDR3 is TGTGCCAGCAGCTTCGGGGGTGGTGAGCAGTTCTTC.

The V and J genes are TRBV6-5 and TRBJ2-1; TRBD1 matches at 9 bases. Germline CDR1 and CDR2: MNHEY and SVGAGI. This CDR3 is built from 16 residues. V was clipped by 2 bases and J by 8 bases; unmatched bases: 10. The CDR3 is CASSYGTGYSGDEQFF. The CDR3 region has the DNA TGTGCCAGCAGTTACGGGACAGGGTATTCCGGCGATGAGCAGTTCTTC.

The CDR3 nucleotides read TGTGCCAGCAGTACGGGCGGGGTAAAGGGTCCCCAGCATTTT. The encoded protein is CASSTGGVKGPQHF. The chain couples TRBV2 to TRBJ1-5; D gene unclear. Trimming shortened V by 5 bases and J by 10 bases, and 18 bases separated the two germline ends. The CDR3 runs 14 residues. CDR1 is SNHLY, CDR2 FYNNEI, per germline.

In its sample, this clone was seen once. The J gene is TRBJ2-7, the V gene TRBV30; D ambiguous. CDR1 and CDR2 from the germline V gene are GTSNPN and SVGIG (reference sequence). V was pared by 1 base and J by 2 bases, with 6 bases between. The CDR3 runs 12 residues. CDR3 residues: CAWSGAAYEQYF. CDR3 sequence (DNA): TGTGCCTGGAGTGGGGCAGCCTACGAGCAGTACTTC.

This chain joins TRBV5-1 and TRBJ2-3; TRBD2 agrees at 14 bases. Germline CDR1 reads SGHRS; CDR2 reads YFSETQ. The CDR3 length is 16 residues. With V trimmed by 7 bases and J by 1 base, 5 bases remained unmatched. The CDR3 DNA sequence: TGCGCCAGCCGGACTAGCGGGGGGACTGGCACAGATACGCAGTATTTT. Translated, it gives CASRTSGGTGTDTQYF.

This sequence joins TRBV5-1 and TRBJ2-3; 11 bases fit TRBD1. Germline V gene lookup returns CDR1 SGHRS and CDR2 YFSETQ. The ends lost 5 bases at V and 3 bases at J; junction bases unmatched: 5. There are 15 residues in the CDR3. The CDR3 DNA follows: TGCGCCAGCAGACGAGGACAGGGGGCAACAGATACGCAGTATTTT. Protein: CASRRGQGATDTQYF.

For the CDR3, the DNA is TGTGCCAGCAGTTTTTTGACTAGCGGGAGAGGGGAGCAGTACTTC. Translation: CASSFLTSGRGEQYF. This sequence joins TRBV27 and TRBJ2-7; TRBD2 agrees at 12 bases. This CDR3 region has 15 residues. From germline, CDR1 is MNHEY and CDR2 SMNVEV (reference sequence). Germline trimming cut 3 bases from V and 7 bases from J; bases unmatched to any gene: 7.

The V call is TRBV4-3, the J call TRBJ2-7; D not resolved. The germline V gene encodes CDR1 LGHNA and CDR2 YSLEER. V lost 0 bases and J 8 bases, leaving 14 bases between the germline ends. The CDR3 runs 14 residues. The CDR3 spells CASSQDQVARKQYF. In nucleotides, the CDR3 is TGCGCCAGCAGCCAAGATCAAGTCGCAAGAAAGCAGTACTTC.

J is TRBJ2-7 and V is TRBV15, with 9 bases identical to TRBD1. This CDR3 has 15 amino acids. J was trimmed by 6 bases and V by 1 base; bases with no gene match: 7. CDR1 is LNHNV and CDR2 is YYDKDF in the germline V gene (reference sequence). The CDR3 DNA follows: TGTGCCACCAGCAGAGCCGGGACAGGGTTTGGCGAGCAGTACTTC. This encodes CATSRAGTGFGEQYF.

This chain joins TRBV4-2 and TRBJ2-1; D remains unclear. V shed 0 bases and J shed 5 bases, with 5 bases lying between them. The CDR3 has 13 amino acids. The germline CDR1 and CDR2 sequences are LGHNA and YNFKEQ. The CDR3 nucleotides read TGTGCCAGCAGCCAAGATAAGAACAATGAGCAGTTCTTC. Amino acid sequence: CASSQDKNNEQFF.

This rearrangement joins TRBV7-9 to TRBJ1-4; no definite D call. Trimming stripped 1 base from V and 4 bases from J, with 7 bases between. There are 14 residues in the CDR3. Germline V CDR1 and CDR2: SEHNR, FQNEAQ (reference sequence). The CDR3 sequence is CASSLGINNEKLFF. The CDR3 DNA sequence: TGTGCCAGCAGCTTAGGGATTAATAATGAAAAACTGTTTTTT.

This clone was seen only a few times. Written as DNA, the CDR3 is TGTGCCAGCAGCTTAGGACTAGCCAATGAGCAGTTCTTC. Its translation is CASSLGLANEQFF. V and J are TRBV7-6 and TRBJ2-1, with TRBD2 matching over 7 bases. CDR3 length: 13 amino acids. Germline CDR1 reads SGHVS; CDR2 reads FNYEAQ. The V and J ends lost 1 base and 6 bases, in that order; junction bases with no gene match: 0.

This sequence joins TRBV7-9 and TRBJ2-3, with D unclear. V was trimmed by 3 bases and J by 2 bases, leaving 15 bases between them. Germline V gene data show CDR1 as SEHNR and CDR2 as FQNEAQ (reference sequence). CDR3 length: 16 residues. The DNA of the CDR3 is TGTGCCAGCAGCTTTCAGAGCTCCGCTTACACAGATACGCAGTATTTT. Its protein product is CASSFQSSAYTDTQYF.

For the CDR3, the DNA is TGCGCCAGCAGCCAAGATAAGGCACTAGCGGAAGTTGAGCAGTTCTTC. Translation gives CASSQDKALAEVEQFF. This sequence joins TRBV4-1 and TRBJ2-1; TRBD2 matches 8 bases. V gave up 0 bases and J gave up 9 bases; unmatched junction bases: 10. Germline V gives CDR1 MGHRA, CDR2 YSYEKL. The CDR3 consists of 16 residues.

This clone appeared a few times. V usage is TRBV7-2 and J usage is TRBJ1-1, with 10 bases aligning to TRBD1. V was clipped by 1 base and J by 4 bases; unmatched bases: 3. The germline V gene encodes CDR1 SGHTA and CDR2 FQGNSA. CDR3 size: 15 residues. In nucleotides, the CDR3 is TGTGCCAGCAGCTTAGTTGGGACAGGGGTCACTGAAGCTTTCTTT. Translating gives CASSLVGTGVTEAFF.

The chain uses TRBV4-1 and TRBJ1-1, with D uncertain. The ends were cut back, 0 bases at V and 7 bases at J, with 12 bases in the middle. The CDR3 contains 14 residues. The germline V gene encodes CDR1 MGHRA and CDR2 YSYEKL. Here the CDR3 DNA reads TGCGCCAGCAGCCAAGAAGCCCGCGGACTTGAAGCTTTCTTT. Protein: CASSQEARGLEAFF.

V and J are TRBV4-1 and TRBJ1-1; TRBD1 is a possible D gene (5 bases). Germline CDR1 and CDR2: MGHRA and YSYEKL. V was pared by 1 base and J by 4 bases, with 10 bases between. The CDR3 is 14 residues long. CDR3 DNA sequence: TGCGCCAGCAGCCAAGTGGGACTCAGCACTGAAGCTTTCTTT. It yields the protein CASSQVGLSTEAFF.

This chain uses TRBV7-6 with TRBJ2-1; 8 positions match TRBD2. V lost 4 bases and J lost 9; bases outside the gene matches: 14. Germline CDR1 SGHVS, CDR2 FNYEAQ. The CDR3 runs 16 residues. The CDR3 sequence is CASSSGLVGFGGEQFF. The CDR3 DNA follows: TGTGCCAGCAGCTCGGGACTAGTTGGATTTGGTGGTGAGCAGTTCTTC.

The V gene is TRBV13, the J gene TRBJ2-7; D possibly matches TRBD1 or TRBD2 (5 bases each). Germline assignment: CDR1 PRHDT and CDR2 FYEKMQ (reference sequence). V dropped 0 bases and J dropped 3 bases, with 9 bases sitting between them. This CDR3 has 14 residues. The DNA of the CDR3 is TGTGCCAGCAGCTTAGGAGGGACCGGCTACGAGCAGTACTTC. Translated: CASSLGGTGYEQYF.

J is TRBJ2-5 and V is TRBV29-1, with TRBD2 identical over 14 bases. After removal of 2 bases from V and 5 bases from J, the junction contained 4 bases not matched to a gene. This CDR3 spans 15 amino acids. CDR1 is SQVTM, CDR2 ANQGSEA, per germline. CDR3 in DNA: TGCAGCGTTGAACGGGGACTAGCGGGAGTTGAGACCCAGTACTTC. Translating gives CSVERGLAGVETQYF. Supplemented by reference TRBV29-1 and TRBJ2-5, the full variable domain reads SAVISQKPSRDICQRGTSLTIQCQVDSQVTMMFWYRQQPGQSLTLIATANQGSEATYESGFVIDKFPISRPNLTFSTLTVSNMSPEDSSIYLCSVERGLAGVETQYFGPGTRLLVL.

The chain couples TRBV15 to TRBJ2-1; 11 bases map to TRBD2. CDR1 is LNHNV, CDR2 YYDKDF, per germline (reference sequence). CDR3 size: 15 residues. Trimming at V came to 1 base and at J to 6 bases, leaving 2 bases not matched to a gene. The DNA for the CDR3 is TGTGCCACCAGCAGAGCTAGCGGGAGGCCCAATGAGCAGTTCTTC. Translation gives CATSRASGRPNEQFF.

The rearrangement joins TRBV11-3 to TRBJ2-3; perhaps TRBD2 as D (6 bases). Deletions cut 4 bases from V and 0 bases from J, with 11 bases between. The germline V gene has CDR1 SGHNT and CDR2 YENEEA. The CDR3 totals 15 residues. CDR3 residues: CASSWGLTSTDTQYF. The CDR3 region has the DNA TGTGCCAGCAGCTGGGGACTGACTAGCACAGATACGCAGTATTTT.

The chain employs TRBV9 and TRBJ2-2; 10 bases agree with TRBD2. CDR3 length: 15 residues. V gave up 0 bases and J gave up 7 bases; unmatched junction bases: 3. CDR1 is SGDLS and CDR2 is YYNGEE in the germline V gene. CDR3 region: CASSVAAGGGGELFF. The CDR3 DNA sequence: TGTGCCAGCAGCGTAGCAGCGGGAGGGGGCGGGGAGCTGTTTTTT.

The chain combines TRBV9 with TRBJ2-7; 11 nucleotides agree with TRBD2. Germline CDR1 and CDR2: SGDLS and YYNGEE. Germline trimming cut 1 base from V and 4 bases from J; bases unmatched to any gene: 4. CDR3 size: 15 residues. The CDR3 loop is CASSVSTSGKYEQYF. CDR3 nucleotides: TGTGCCAGCAGCGTATCGACTAGCGGGAAATACGAGCAGTACTTC.

This clone was counted a few times. The chain joins TRBV15 to TRBJ1-1; unclear D gene. Germline V gives CDR1 LNHNV, CDR2 YYDKDF (reference sequence). V dropped 0 bases and J dropped 5 bases, with 13 bases sitting between them. The CDR3 has 15 residues. CDR3 DNA: TGTGCCACCAGCAGAGAGGTCAGCCCGTCAACTGAAGCTTTCTTT. Its protein product is CATSREVSPSTEAFF.

The chain is built from TRBV9 and TRBJ2-3; D is uncertain. V lost 4 bases, J lost 1 base, and 10 bases lay in between. The CDR3 covers 14 residues. The germline V gene has CDR1 SGDLS and CDR2 YYNGEE. The CDR3 loop reads CASSPTTGTDTQYF. The CDR3 DNA reads TGTGCCAGCAGCCCTACTACAGGCACAGATACGCAGTATTTT.